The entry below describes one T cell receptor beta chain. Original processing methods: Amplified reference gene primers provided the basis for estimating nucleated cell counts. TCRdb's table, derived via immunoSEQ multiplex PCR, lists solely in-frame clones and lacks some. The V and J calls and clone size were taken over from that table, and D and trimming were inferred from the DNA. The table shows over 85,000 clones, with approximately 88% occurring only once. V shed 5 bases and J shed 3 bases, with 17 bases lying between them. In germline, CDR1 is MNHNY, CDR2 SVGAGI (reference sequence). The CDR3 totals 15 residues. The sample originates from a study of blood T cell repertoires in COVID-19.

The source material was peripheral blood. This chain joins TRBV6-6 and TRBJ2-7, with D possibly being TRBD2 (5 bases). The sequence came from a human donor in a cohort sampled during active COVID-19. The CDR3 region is CASSPSGSNIYEQYF. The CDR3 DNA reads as TGTGCCAGCAGTCCGTCGGGGAGCAATATCTACGAGCAGTACTTC.